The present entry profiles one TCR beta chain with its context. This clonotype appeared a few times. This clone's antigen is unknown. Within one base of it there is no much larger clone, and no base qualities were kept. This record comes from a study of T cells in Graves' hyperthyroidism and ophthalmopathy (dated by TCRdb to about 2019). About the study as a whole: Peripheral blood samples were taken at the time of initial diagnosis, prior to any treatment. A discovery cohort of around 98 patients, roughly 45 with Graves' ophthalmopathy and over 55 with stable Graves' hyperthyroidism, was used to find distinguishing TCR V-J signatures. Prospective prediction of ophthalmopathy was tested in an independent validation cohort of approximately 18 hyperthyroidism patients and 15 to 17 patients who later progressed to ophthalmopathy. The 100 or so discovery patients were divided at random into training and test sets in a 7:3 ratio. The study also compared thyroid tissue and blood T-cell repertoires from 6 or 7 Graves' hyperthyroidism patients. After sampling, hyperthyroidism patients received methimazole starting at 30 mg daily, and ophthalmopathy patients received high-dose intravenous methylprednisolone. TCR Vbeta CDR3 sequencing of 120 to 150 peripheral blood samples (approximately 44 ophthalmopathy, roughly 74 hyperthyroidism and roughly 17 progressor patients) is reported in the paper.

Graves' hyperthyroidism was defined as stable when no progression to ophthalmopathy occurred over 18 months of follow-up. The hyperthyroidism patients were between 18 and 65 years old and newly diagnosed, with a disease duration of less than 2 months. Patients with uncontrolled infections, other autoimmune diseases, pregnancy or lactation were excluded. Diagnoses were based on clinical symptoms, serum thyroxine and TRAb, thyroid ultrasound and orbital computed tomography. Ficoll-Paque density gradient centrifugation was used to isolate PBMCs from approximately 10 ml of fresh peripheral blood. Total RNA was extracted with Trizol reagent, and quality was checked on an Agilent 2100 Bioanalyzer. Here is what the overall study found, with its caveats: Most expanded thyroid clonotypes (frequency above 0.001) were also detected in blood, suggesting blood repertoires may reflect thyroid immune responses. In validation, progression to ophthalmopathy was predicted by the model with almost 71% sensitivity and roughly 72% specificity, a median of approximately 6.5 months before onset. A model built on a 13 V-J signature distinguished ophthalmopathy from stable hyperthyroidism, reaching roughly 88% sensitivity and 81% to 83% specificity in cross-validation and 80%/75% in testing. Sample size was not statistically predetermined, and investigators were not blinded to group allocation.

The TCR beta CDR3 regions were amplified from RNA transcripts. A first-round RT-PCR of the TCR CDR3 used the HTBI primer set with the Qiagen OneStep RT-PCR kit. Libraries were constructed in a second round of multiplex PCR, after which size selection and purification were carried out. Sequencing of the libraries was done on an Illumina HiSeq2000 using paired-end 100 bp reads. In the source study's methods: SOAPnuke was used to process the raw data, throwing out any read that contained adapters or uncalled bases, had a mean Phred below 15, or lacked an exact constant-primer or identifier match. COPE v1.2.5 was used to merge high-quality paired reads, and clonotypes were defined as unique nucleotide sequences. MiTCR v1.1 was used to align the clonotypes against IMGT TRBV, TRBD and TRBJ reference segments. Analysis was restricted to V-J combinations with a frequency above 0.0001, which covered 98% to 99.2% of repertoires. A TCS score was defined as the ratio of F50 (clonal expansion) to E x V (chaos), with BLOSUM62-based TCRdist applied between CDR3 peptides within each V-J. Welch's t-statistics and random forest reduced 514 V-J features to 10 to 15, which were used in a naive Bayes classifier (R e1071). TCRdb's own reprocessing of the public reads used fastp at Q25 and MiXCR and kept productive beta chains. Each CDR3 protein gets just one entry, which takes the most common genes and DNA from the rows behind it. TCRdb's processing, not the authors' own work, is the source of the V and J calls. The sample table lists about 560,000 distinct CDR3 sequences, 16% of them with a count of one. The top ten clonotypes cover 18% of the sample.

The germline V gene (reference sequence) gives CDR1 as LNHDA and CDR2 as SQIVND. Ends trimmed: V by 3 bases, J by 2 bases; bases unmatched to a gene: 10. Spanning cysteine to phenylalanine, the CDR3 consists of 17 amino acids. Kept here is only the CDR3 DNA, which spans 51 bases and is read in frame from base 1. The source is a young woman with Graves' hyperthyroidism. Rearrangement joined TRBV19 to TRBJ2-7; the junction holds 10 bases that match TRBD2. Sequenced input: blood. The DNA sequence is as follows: TGTGCCAGTAGTATTGGGCTAGCGGGGGCCCAAACCTACGAGCAGTACTTC. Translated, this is CASSIGLAGAQTYEQYF.